The rows below give T cell receptor beta chains drawn from one sample of a study of shared T cell receptors in the human thymus. Data came from immunoSEQ multiplex PCR; TCRdb stores just in-frame clones and leaves some out. Of 500,000 to 850,000 clones in the sample, around 87% were seen once. This sample also appeared in a second study, on human thymus T cells.

The sample consisted of thymocytes. These receptors all stem from a boy less than two years old with a congenital heart defect. CDR3s include the opening cysteine and the closing phenylalanine or tryptophan. The D gene is left open where the match is weak. Size is omitted from some rows. Given values are once, few, many or a class for expanded clones.

J gene: TRBJ1-3
D gene: -
clone size: -
V gene: TRBV20-1
CDR3 protein: CSAPRGNTIYF
CDR3 DNA: TGCAGTGCACCCAGGGGAAACACCATATATTTT

J gene: TRBJ1-1
D gene: -
clone size: few
V gene: TRBV2
CDR3 protein: CASSEQGFRTEAFF
CDR3 DNA: TGTGCCAGCAGTGAACAGGGTTTTCGCACTGAAGCTTTCTTT

J gene: TRBJ2-7
D gene: TRBD1
clone size: once
V gene: TRBV7-8
CDR3 protein: CASSLRGQGQYEQYF
CDR3 DNA: TGTGCCAGCAGCTTAAGAGGACAGGGCCAATACGAGCAGTACTTC

J gene: TRBJ2-1
D gene: TRBD2
clone size: -
V gene: TRBV7-2
CDR3 protein: CASSHTWTSGVGPNEQFF
CDR3 DNA: TGTGCCAGCAGCCACACGTGGACTAGCGGGGTTGGGCCCAATGAGCAGTTCTTC

J gene: TRBJ1-5
D gene: -
clone size: once
V gene: TRBV6-6
CDR3 protein: CASKQGQPQHF
CDR3 DNA: TGTGCCAGCAAACAGGGTCAGCCCCAGCATTTT

J gene: TRBJ1-5
D gene: TRBD1
clone size: -
V gene: TRBV30
CDR3 protein: CAWKSTTGRGPQHF
CDR3 DNA: TGTGCCTGGAAATCGACGACAGGGCGAGGACCCCAGCATTTT

J gene: TRBJ1-1
D gene: -
clone size: once
V gene: TRBV27
CDR3 protein: CASSLSVDTHGGAFF
CDR3 DNA: TGTGCCAGCAGTTTATCGGTCGACACCCACGGGGGGGCTTTCTTT

J gene: TRBJ2-7
D gene: TRBD2
clone size: -
V gene: TRBV5-6
CDR3 protein: CASSLKRGKAYEQYF
CDR3 DNA: TGTGCCAGCAGCCTGAAGCGGGGGAAGGCCTACGAGCAGTACTTC

J gene: TRBJ2-7
D gene: -
clone size: -
V gene: TRBV9
CDR3 protein: CASSVGDNSYEQYF
CDR3 DNA: TGTGCCAGCAGCGTAGGAGACAACTCCTACGAGCAGTACTTC

J gene: TRBJ1-2
D gene: -
clone size: -
V gene: TRBV11-2
CDR3 protein: CASSFGGQRHYGYTF
CDR3 DNA: TGTGCCAGCAGCTTCGGCGGACAGCGCCACTATGGCTACACCTTC

J gene: TRBJ2-1
D gene: -
clone size: once
V gene: TRBV19
CDR3 protein: CASSSSRDSSYNEQFF
CDR3 DNA: TGTGCCAGTAGCTCAAGCCGGGATAGCTCCTACAATGAGCAGTTCTTC

J gene: TRBJ1-1
D gene: -
clone size: -
V gene: TRBV10-3
CDR3 protein: CAIQATLGTEAFF
CDR3 DNA: TGTGCCATCCAGGCCACCCTGGGCACTGAAGCTTTCTTT

J gene: TRBJ2-7
D gene: -
clone size: -
V gene: TRBV7-2
CDR3 protein: CASSLGSTAYLSYEQYF
CDR3 DNA: TGTGCCAGCAGCTTAGGGTCCACAGCTTACCTTTCCTACGAGCAGTACTTC

J gene: TRBJ2-2
D gene: -
clone size: -
V gene: TRBV5-4
CDR3 protein: CASSFPNGTNTGELFF
CDR3 DNA: TGTGCCAGCAGCTTTCCCAACGGGACTAACACCGGGGAGCTGTTTTTT

J gene: TRBJ1-1
D gene: TRBD1
clone size: -
V gene: TRBV18
CDR3 protein: CASSSRIGQGGEAFF
CDR3 DNA: TGTGCCAGCTCATCCAGAATCGGACAGGGGGGTGAAGCTTTCTTT

J gene: TRBJ1-1
D gene: -
clone size: -
V gene: TRBV9
CDR3 protein: CASSVADNASEAFF
CDR3 DNA: TGTGCCAGCAGCGTCGCGGACAACGCCTCTGAAGCTTTCTTT

J gene: TRBJ1-4
D gene: TRBD1
clone size: -
V gene: TRBV19
CDR3 protein: CASSARTGAETNEKLFF
CDR3 DNA: TGTGCCAGTAGTGCGAGGACAGGGGCGGAAACTAATGAAAAACTGTTTTTT

J gene: TRBJ2-1
D gene: TRBD2
clone size: -
V gene: TRBV5-1
CDR3 protein: CASSLECEGTSGSLVGLGDSEQFF
CDR3 DNA: TGCGCCAGCAGCTTGGAGTGCGAGGGGACTAGCGGGAGTTTGGTGGGTTTAGGAGACTCGGAGCAGTTCTTC

J gene: TRBJ2-7
D gene: -
clone size: few
V gene: TRBV4-3
CDR3 protein: CASSQDPGYYEQYF
CDR3 DNA: TGCGCCAGCAGCCAAGATCCAGGGTACTACGAGCAGTACTTC

J gene: TRBJ1-2
D gene: -
clone size: -
V gene: TRBV19
CDR3 protein: CEKDRNPYGYTF
CDR3 DNA: TGTGAAAAAGACAGGAATCCCTATGGCTACACCTTC

J gene: TRBJ1-6
D gene: TRBD1
clone size: -
V gene: TRBV6-5
CDR3 protein: CASSYLSRTGDSPLHF
CDR3 DNA: TGTGCCAGCAGTTATCTATCGAGGACAGGGGATTCACCCCTCCACTTT

J gene: TRBJ2-1
D gene: -
clone size: few
V gene: TRBV11-2
CDR3 protein: CASSSDTTEQFF
CDR3 DNA: TGTGCCAGCAGCTCCGACACGACTGAGCAGTTCTTC

J gene: TRBJ1-1
D gene: -
clone size: -
V gene: TRBV5-1
CDR3 protein: CASSRGGTNTEAFF
CDR3 DNA: TGCGCCAGCAGCCGGGGGGGGACGAACACTGAAGCTTTCTTT

J gene: TRBJ2-1
D gene: -
clone size: once
V gene: TRBV5-7
CDR3 protein: CASSLDSHNEQFF
CDR3 DNA: TGTGCCAGCAGCTTGGACAGCCACAATGAGCAGTTCTTC

J gene: TRBJ1-1
D gene: -
clone size: -
V gene: TRBV30
CDR3 protein: CAWSVETGHPHNWTEAFF
CDR3 DNA: TGTGCCTGGAGTGTGGAGACAGGACATCCCCACAACTGGACTGAAGCTTTCTTT

J gene: TRBJ2-3
D gene: TRBD2
clone size: -
V gene: TRBV18
CDR3 protein: CASSPRVAGYTDTQYF
CDR3 DNA: TGTGCCAGCTCACCCAGGGTAGCGGGATACACAGATACGCAGTATTTT

J gene: TRBJ1-5
D gene: TRBD1
clone size: -
V gene: TRBV27
CDR3 protein: CASSVRGQRVEGNQPQHF
CDR3 DNA: TGTGCCAGTTCTGTCCGGGGACAGAGGGTGGAGGGCAATCAGCCCCAGCATTTT

J gene: TRBJ2-7
D gene: TRBD2
clone size: -
V gene: TRBV7-8
CDR3 protein: CASSLEFPSGRLNEQYF
CDR3 DNA: TGTGCCAGCAGCTTAGAGTTCCCTAGCGGGAGACTCAACGAGCAGTACTTC

J gene: TRBJ1-2
D gene: -
clone size: -
V gene: TRBV7-7
CDR3 protein: CASSLAVELSDTYGHGYTF
CDR3 DNA: TGTGCTAGCAGCTTAGCCGTCGAACTTTCGGACACTTACGGCCATGGCTACACCTTC

J gene: TRBJ1-2
D gene: TRBD1
clone size: -
V gene: TRBV28
CDR3 protein: CASTFRDRGGYGYTF
CDR3 DNA: TGTGCCAGCACCTTCCGGGACAGGGGCGGCTATGGCTACACCTTC

J gene: TRBJ2-6
D gene: -
clone size: -
V gene: TRBV7-9
CDR3 protein: CASSLPSQGFTGANVLTF
CDR3 DNA: TGTGCCAGCAGCTTACCGTCTCAGGGGTTCACTGGGGCCAACGTCCTGACTTTC

J gene: TRBJ2-3
D gene: -
clone size: few
V gene: TRBV5-6
CDR3 protein: CASSSEELREVGTDTQYF
CDR3 DNA: TGTGCCAGCAGCTCCGAGGAACTGCGGGAAGTGGGCACAGATACGCAGTATTTT

J gene: TRBJ2-2
D gene: -
clone size: -
V gene: TRBV27
CDR3 protein: CASSLEGQITGELFF
CDR3 DNA: TGTGCCAGCAGTCTGGAGGGACAGATCACCGGGGAGCTGTTTTTT

J gene: TRBJ2-3
D gene: -
clone size: -
V gene: TRBV4-3
CDR3 protein: CASSQETGADTQYF
CDR3 DNA: TGCGCCAGCAGCCAGGAAACGGGGGCAGATACGCAGTATTTT

J gene: TRBJ1-5
D gene: -
clone size: -
V gene: TRBV6-1
CDR3 protein: CASRRTGSGQPQHF
CDR3 DNA: TGTGCCAGCAGACGTACAGGGTCAGGGCAGCCCCAGCATTTT